This T cell receptor beta chain appears in the sequencing data of a study of blood T cell repertoires in COVID-19. At the level of the study: Sample material is recorded as cDNA or gDNA derived from T cells, B-cell-depleted T cells, or PBMCs.

Participant-reported clinical history was the basis for cohort assignment. Looked up from germline, CDR1 is MDHEN and CDR2 is SYDVKM. Trimming at V came to 5 bases and at J to 5 bases, leaving 7 bases not matched to a gene. CDR3 length: 15 residues. How the authors handled the data: Quantification of nucleated cells was approximated via reference gene primer amplification. Only in-frame clones appear in the TCRdb table, and some are missing; sequencing was by immunoSEQ multiplex PCR. D and trimming were read from the DNA, whereas the V and J calls and clone size are those reported in that table. Of a few hundred thousand clones in the sample, about nine tenths are singletons; the top ten hold roughly a tenth.

The clonotype comes from a woman under 30 who had recovered from COVID-19. This chain uses TRBV28 with TRBJ1-5; TRBD1 aligns across 9 bases. The specimen was PBMCs or T cells enriched from blood (not recorded which). CDR3 sequence (DNA): TGTGCCAGCAGTCTAGCGGACAGGGGTTATCAGCCCCAGCATTTT. It is translated as CASSLADRGYQPQHF.